These 21 T cell receptor beta chains share one sample of origin, sequenced in a study of glioma-infiltrating T cells after dendritic cell vaccination. Measured with immunoSEQ multiplex PCR; TCRdb has only the in-frame clones, and not every one. This table holds 80,000 to 95,000 clones, around 85% found once. The sequencing here drew on blood, taken before dendritic cell vaccination. These receptors originate from a human donor with glioblastoma.

The J gene is TRBJ1-2, the V gene TRBV11-3; a weak D match, TRBD1 (5 bases). CDR1 and CDR2 from the germline V gene are SGHNT and YENEEA. This CDR3 region has 15 residues. The V end was cut by 0 bases, the J end by 3 bases, with 11 bases between. CDR3 protein: CASSLDHQGDYGYTF. The CDR3 bases are TGTGCCAGCAGCTTAGATCACCAGGGCGACTATGGCTACACCTTC.

The rearrangement links TRBV5-1 to TRBJ2-3; D gene uncertain. The CDR3 is made up of 15 amino acids. V lost 0 bases and J lost 2, with 10 bases in between. Germline V gene sequence: CDR1 SGHRS, CDR2 YFSETQ. The CDR3 sequence: CASSLARGPTDTQYF. The CDR3 bases are TGCGCCAGCAGCTTGGCTAGAGGCCCCACAGATACGCAGTATTTT.

The chain combines TRBV5-1 with TRBJ1-2; 7 bases are shared with TRBD1. This CDR3 contains 16 residues. Germline CDR1 reads SGHRS; CDR2 reads YFSETQ. After removal of 5 bases from V and 4 bases from J, the junction contained 14 bases not matched to a gene. The CDR3 loop reads CASRNGPQGDTYGYTF. The CDR3 DNA reads TGCGCCAGCAGGAATGGGCCCCAGGGGGACACCTATGGCTACACCTTC.

The V call is TRBV2, the J call TRBJ1-1, with D unresolved. Germline V CDR1 and CDR2: SNHLY, FYNNEI. The CDR3 length is 15 residues. The V and J ends lost 2 bases and 6 bases respectively, with 16 bases between them. CDR3 region: CASSERSREIAEAFF. CDR3 in DNA: TGTGCCAGCAGTGAAAGGTCTAGAGAAATCGCTGAAGCTTTCTTT.

The CDR3 DNA reads TGTGCCAGCCTAAACGACAGGGCGTATAGCAATCAGCCCCAGCATTTT. Protein product: CASLNDRAYSNQPQHF. The chain employs TRBV19 and TRBJ1-5, with TRBD1 matching 7 bases. Unmatched junction bases numbered 11, after V lost 9 bases and J lost 0 bases. The CDR3 is made up of 16 amino acids. The germline CDR1 and CDR2 sequences are LNHDA and SQIVND (reference sequence). Based on the CDR3 plus reference TRBV19 and TRBJ1-5, the full variable domain is DGGITQSPKYLFRKEGQNVTLSCEQNLNHDAMYWYRQDPGQGLRLIYYSQIVNDFQKGDIAEGYSVSREKKESFPLTVTSAQKNPTAFYLCASLNDRAYSNQPQHFGDGTRLSIL.

The chain combines TRBV4-1 with TRBJ1-1; TRBD1 matches 7 bases. Germline trimming cut 3 bases from V and 0 bases from J; bases unmatched to any gene: 4. This CDR3 has 15 amino acids. The germline CDR1 and CDR2 sequences are MGHRA and YSYEKL. The CDR3 nucleotides are TGCGCCAGCAGCCAGGTTACAGGGGTGAACACTGAAGCTTTCTTT. Its translation: CASSQVTGVNTEAFF.

This chain connects TRBV4-1 to TRBJ2-7; a weak D match, TRBD1 (6 bases). There are 14 residues in the CDR3. The V end lost 0 bases, the J end lost 3 bases, and 9 bases lay between the germline ends. Germline loops: CDR1 MGHRA, CDR2 YSYEKL. The CDR3 reads CASSQEGAVYEQYF. CDR3 nucleotides: TGCGCCAGCAGCCAAGAGGGGGCAGTCTACGAGCAGTACTTC.

The chain carries TRBV5-1 and TRBJ1-2, with TRBD1 as a possible D gene (6 bases). The CDR3 sequence is 16 residues long. V lost 4 bases, J lost 3 bases, and 19 bases lay in between. Germline V CDR1 and CDR2: SGHRS, YFSETQ. The CDR3 DNA follows: TGCGCCAGCAGCCCCCAGAGGGAAGGGGGGGACTATGGCTACACCTTC. Translated: CASSPQREGGDYGYTF.

The chain has TRBV27 and TRBJ2-7; D is uncertain. Trimming shortened V by 4 bases and J by 2 bases, and 12 bases separated the two germline ends. The CDR3 has 14 amino acids. Per germline, CDR1 MNHEY and CDR2 SMNVEV (reference sequence). CDR3 in DNA: TGTGCCAGCAGTTCACTACTACGGCCCTACGAGCAGTACTTC. Translating gives CASSSLLRPYEQYF.

The chain is built from TRBV7-8 and TRBJ2-1, with a possible D match to TRBD2 (5 bases). The length of the CDR3 is 13 residues. CDR1 is SGHVS, CDR2 FQNEAQ, per germline. The ends were cut back, 1 base at V and 6 bases at J, with 7 bases in the middle. The CDR3 region is CASSLGGLNEQFF. In DNA form, the CDR3 reads TGTGCCAGCAGCTTAGGCGGGCTCAATGAGCAGTTCTTC.

The chain couples TRBV30 to TRBJ2-5, with 7 bases aligning to TRBD2. In germline, CDR1 is GTSNPN, CDR2 SVGIG (reference sequence). CDR3 length equals 14 residues. V was pared by 3 bases and J by 4 bases, with 8 bases of the junction left unmatched. CDR3 bases: TGTGCCTGGAGCCGAGGGAGGGCGGGAGAGACCCAGTACTTC. Its protein product is CAWSRGRAGETQYF. Based on the CDR3 plus reference TRBV30 and TRBJ2-5, the full variable domain is SQTIHQWPATLVQPVGSPLSLECTVEGTSNPNLYWYRQAAGRGLQLLFYSVGIGQISSEVPQNLSASRPQDRQFILSSKKLLLSDSGFYLCAWSRGRAGETQYFGPGTRLLVL.

J is TRBJ2-1 and V is TRBV6-6, with 10 bases fitting TRBD1. The CDR3 is made up of 15 amino acids. The trim removed 4 bases at V and 6 bases at J, leaving 6 bases unmatched. Germline V gene lookup returns CDR1 MNHNY and CDR2 SVGAGI (reference sequence). The CDR3 region is CASSFPGQGSNEQFF. CDR3 in DNA: TGTGCCAGCAGTTTCCCGGGACAGGGGTCCAATGAGCAGTTCTTC.

The chain joins TRBV5-6 to TRBJ1-2; TRBD1 might be the D (6 bases). CDR1 and CDR2 (germline): SGHDT, YYEEEE. This CDR3 region has 15 residues. With 4 bases removed from V and 3 bases from J, the gap between germline ends came to 16 bases. The chain's CDR3 is CASSLLTGEHYGYTF. For the CDR3, the DNA is TGTGCCAGCAGCCTCCTGACAGGAGAACACTATGGCTACACCTTC.

V gene TRBV19 combines with J gene TRBJ2-2; 9 nucleotides align to TRBD2. Unmatched junction bases numbered 8, after V lost 5 bases and J lost 7 bases. The V gene's germline CDR1 is LNHDA and CDR2 SQIVND (reference sequence). This CDR3 has 15 residues. CDR3 nucleotide sequence: TGTGCCAGTAGTTGGGCTAGCGGGACCAGCGGGGAGCTGTTTTTT. It codes for CASSWASGTSGELFF.

The chain recombines TRBV10-1 with TRBJ2-7, with TRBD2 matching 8 bases. The germline CDR1 and CDR2 sequences are WNHNN and SYGVQD (reference sequence). The CDR3 is 15 residues long. After removal of 0 bases from V and 2 bases from J, the junction contained 3 bases not matched to a gene. The CDR3: CASSESRGGTYEQYF. The CDR3 coding sequence is TGCGCCAGCAGTGAGTCTCGCGGGGGGACCTACGAGCAGTACTTC.

The chain employs TRBV7-3 and TRBJ2-1; 8 positions match TRBD2. V was clipped by 1 base and J by 7 bases; unmatched bases: 6. In germline, CDR1 is SGHTA, CDR2 FQGTGA. The CDR3 is 15 residues long. DNA for the CDR3: TGTGCCAGCAGCTTAAGAGCGGGAGCATTTAATGAGCAGTTCTTC. Residues: CASSLRAGAFNEQFF.

The CDR3, as DNA: TGTGCCAGCAGCAGCGGACTTACTACCTACGAGCAGTACTTC. This codes for CASSSGLTTYEQYF. V and J are TRBV5-6 and TRBJ2-7, with D possibly TRBD2 on 5 matching bases. The ends were cut back, 4 bases at V and 2 bases at J, with 13 bases in the middle. This CDR3 is built from 14 residues. CDR1 is SGHDT and CDR2 is YYEEEE in the germline V gene.

V is TRBV2 and J is TRBJ1-1; D call uncertain. Trimming pared 6 bases from V and 4 bases from J, leaving 12 bases between. CDR3 size: 13 residues. Looked up from germline, CDR1 is SNHLY and CDR2 is FYNNEI. CDR3 DNA sequence: TGTGCCAGCAGGGAGGCAAGTCTCACTGAAGCTTTCTTT. Protein sequence: CASREASLTEAFF.

The chain carries TRBV27 and TRBJ1-6, with a tentative D call TRBD1 (5 bases). CDR3 length: 15 residues. Trimming left V 0 bases short and J 7 bases short, with 10 bases between. CDR1 MNHEY and CDR2 SMNVEV come from the germline V gene (reference sequence). The CDR3 protein is CASSLSTGGNSPLHF. The CDR3 DNA sequence: TGTGCCAGCAGTTTATCCACGGGGGGAAATTCACCCCTCCACTTT.

V usage is TRBV30 and J usage is TRBJ2-3; D gene unclear. V lost 5 bases and J 4 bases, leaving 10 bases between the germline ends. The CDR3 extends over 12 amino acids. CDR1 and CDR2 (germline): GTSNPN, SVGIG (reference sequence). The CDR3 here is CAWGHGSDTQYF. The CDR3 DNA is TGTGCCTGGGGCCACGGGTCAGATACGCAGTATTTT.

A few counts support this clone. The chain uses TRBV14 and TRBJ1-1; D might be TRBD1 (6 bases). CDR3 length: 19 amino acids. Germline V gives CDR1 SGHDN, CDR2 FVKESK. Trimming pared 4 bases from V and 6 bases from J, leaving 30 bases between. The CDR3 bases are TGTGCCAGCAGCCCTCTAACTCTCAGGGCGGACAGCGGGGAGGCTGAAGCTTTCTTT. Translation: CASSPLTLRADSGEAEAFF.